This TCR beta chain comes out of a study of cytomegalovirus exposure and HLA in healthy donors. TCRdb's table, derived via immunoSEQ multiplex PCR, lists solely in-frame clones and lacks some. The sample yields fewer than 200,000 clones, around nine tenths seen once. Trimming removed 2 bases at V and 3 bases at J, with 9 bases between. The CDR3 is made up of 14 amino acids. Germline lookup yields CDR1 MNHEY and CDR2 SMNVEV (reference sequence). The sample holds one count of this clone. Its antigen is unidentified. Points from the study as a whole: Cytomegalovirus association was assigned to more than 150 TCR beta chains. Published work reported that the classifier diagnosed cytomegalovirus status with high specificity and sensitivity.

V usage is TRBV27 and J usage is TRBJ2-3; possibly TRBD2 for D (6 bases). The material sequenced was PBMCs. The receptor was isolated from a woman in her twenties or thirties in good health and CMV-seronegative. CDR3 in DNA: TGTGCCAGCAGTTTAGTGGCGGGGACAGATACGCAGTATTTT. Its protein product is CASSLVAGTDTQYF.